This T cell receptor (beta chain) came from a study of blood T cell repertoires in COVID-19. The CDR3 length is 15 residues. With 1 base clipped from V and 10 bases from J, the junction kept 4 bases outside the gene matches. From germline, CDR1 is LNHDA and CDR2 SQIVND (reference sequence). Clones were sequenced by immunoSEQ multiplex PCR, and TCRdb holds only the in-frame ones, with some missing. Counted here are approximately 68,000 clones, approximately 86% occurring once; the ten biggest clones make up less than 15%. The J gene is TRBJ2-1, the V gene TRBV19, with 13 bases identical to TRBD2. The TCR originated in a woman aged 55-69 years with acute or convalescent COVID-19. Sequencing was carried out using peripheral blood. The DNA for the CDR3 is TGTGCCAGTAGTATAGGGACTAGCGGGAGCCGGGAGCAGTTCTTC. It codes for CASSIGTSGSREQFF.